This T cell receptor (beta chain) stems from a study of T-cell memory formation after mild COVID-19. On this clonotype itself: As yet, its antigen is unknown.

TCRdb recomputed calls from the 5' RACE reads with MiXCR, one row per CDR3 protein. This sample has 550,000 to 600,000 distinct CDR3 sequences, with less than 25% found just once. Study-level results: Within pre-infection memory, some responding clones were found, suggesting cross-reactive memory joined. Clones that shrank (day 15 to 85) were balanced CD4/CD8, whereas later expanders leaned CD4+.

With 3 bases removed from V and 3 bases from J, the gap between germline ends came to 9 bases. Per germline, CDR1 MGHRA and CDR2 YSYEKL. The CDR3 is 15 residues long. The receptor comes from an adult woman who had mild COVID-19 (a few samples of this study predate the infection). Cell type and time point are not known. The chain employs TRBV4-1 and TRBJ1-6; D gene ambiguous. Sequences were obtained from PBMCs or a T cell subset sorted from them (not recorded which). The CDR3 sequence is CASSQLGDYNSPLHF. CDR3 nucleotides: TGCGCCAGCAGCCAGCTCGGAGACTATAATTCACCCCTCCACTTT.